These 10 T cell receptor beta chains came from one sample sequenced in a study of shared clonotypes between healthy human individuals. Produced via immunoSEQ multiplex PCR; TCRdb's table is partial and in-frame only. The sample holds roughly 2.5 million clones, more than 80% seen once. Material: naive CD4+ T cells sorted from blood. The subset is: CD45RA+ positively selected. The origin of the receptors is a man younger than 35 in good health.

This clone was found once. The chain couples TRBV6-5 to TRBJ1-5; D gene uncertain. The CDR3 runs to 13 residues. Trimming took 5 bases from V and 9 from J, leaving 14 bases between them. Germline assignment: CDR1 MNHEY and CDR2 SVGAGI. As DNA, the CDR3 is TGTGCCAGCAGTGCCTCGGGTGGATCGCCCCAGCATTTT. Protein: CASSASGGSPQHF.

With regard to this clone: At the DNA level, this CDR3 is encoded by other sequences in the same sample as well. CDR3 sequence reads: CASSLDGRSEKLFF. CDR3 in DNA: TGTGCCAGCAGCTTAGACGGGCGGAGTGAAAAACTGTTTTTT. The chain has TRBV11-2 and TRBJ1-4; D gene uncertain. The CDR3 has 14 residues. Between the trimmed V and J ends, which lost 0 bases and 7 bases, there was a span of 9 bases. Germline CDR1 reads SGHAT; CDR2 reads FQNNGV.

The V and J genes are TRBV7-9 and TRBJ2-7; possibly TRBD1 or TRBD2 for D (5 bases each). Germline CDR1 and CDR2: SEHNR and FQNEAQ (reference sequence). V dropped 2 bases and J dropped 1 base, with 12 bases sitting between them. The CDR3 runs 15 residues. The CDR3: CASSLPGSSSYEQYF. CDR3 in DNA: TGTGCCAGCAGCTTACCAGGGAGCTCATCCTACGAGCAGTACTTC.

V gene TRBV7-2 combines with J gene TRBJ1-2; D is uncertain. Germline loops: CDR1 SGHTA, CDR2 FQGNSA. The CDR3 spans 16 residues. Deletions cut 5 bases from V and 3 bases from J, with 19 bases between. CDR3 nucleotide sequence: TGTGCCAGCAGCCAGTATTCGGGCGGAGGCGACTATGGCTACACCTTC. Protein product: CASSQYSGGGDYGYTF.

This clone was detected a few times. The J gene is TRBJ1-5, the V gene TRBV2; the D gene is possibly TRBD1 (5 bases). The CDR3 runs to 14 residues. CDR1 is SNHLY and CDR2 is FYNNEI in the germline V gene. The V end was cut by 3 bases, the J end by 2 bases, with 8 bases between. In nucleotides, the CDR3 is TGTGCCAGCAGTGATCCCAGGGGCAATCAGCCCCAGCATTTT. Its protein is CASSDPRGNQPQHF.

The chain employs TRBV5-4 and TRBJ2-5; D is tentatively TRBD1 or TRBD2 (5 bases each). The germline V gene has CDR1 SGHNT and CDR2 YYREEE (reference sequence). The CDR3 has 17 residues. Trimming took off 1 base at V and 5 bases at J, with 21 bases between the two ends. DNA of the CDR3: TGTGCCAGCAGCTTGAATCAACTCCCGCCGGGGCGGGAGACCCAGTACTTC. Its translation is CASSLNQLPPGRETQYF.

The genes are TRBV29-1 and TRBJ2-6; D assignment may be TRBD1 or TRBD2 (5 bases each). The germline V and J ends were trimmed by 6 bases and 4 bases, with 22 bases remaining between them. The length of the CDR3 is 17 residues. Germline V gene data show CDR1 as SQVTM and CDR2 as ANQGSEA. The CDR3 bases are TGCAGCGTCTTACCGGGACGTGGGTTAGGCGGGGCCAACGTCCTGACTTTC. Encoded protein: CSVLPGRGLGGANVLTF.

This chain uses TRBV11-3 with TRBJ2-2; the match to TRBD2 covers 12 bases. In germline, CDR1 is SGHNT, CDR2 YENEEA. V shed 3 bases and J 5 bases; nucleotides not matched to a gene: 4. The CDR3 is made up of 16 amino acids. For the CDR3, the DNA is TGTGCCAGCAGCTTGGTACTAGCGGGGGGTACCGGGGAGCTGTTTTTT. It is translated as CASSLVLAGGTGELFF.

This chain uses TRBV5-1 with TRBJ2-7, with D hard to call. Germline values: CDR1 SGHRS, CDR2 YFSETQ. This CDR3 spans 13 amino acids. Trimming removed 2 bases at V and 1 base at J, with 7 bases between. The CDR3 DNA reads TGCGCCAGCAGCTTTCCGGGTTCCTACGAGCAGTACTTC. It translates to CASSFPGSYEQYF.

The chain uses TRBV29-1 and TRBJ2-2, with D perhaps assigned TRBD1 or TRBD2 (5 bases each). This CDR3 comprises 13 residues. Trimming took off 5 bases at V and 2 bases at J, with 9 bases between the two ends. Germline V gene lookup returns CDR1 SQVTM and CDR2 ANQGSEA. CDR3 sequence reads: CSVQRGNTGELFF. For the CDR3, the DNA is TGCAGCGTTCAGAGGGGAAACACCGGGGAGCTGTTTTTT.